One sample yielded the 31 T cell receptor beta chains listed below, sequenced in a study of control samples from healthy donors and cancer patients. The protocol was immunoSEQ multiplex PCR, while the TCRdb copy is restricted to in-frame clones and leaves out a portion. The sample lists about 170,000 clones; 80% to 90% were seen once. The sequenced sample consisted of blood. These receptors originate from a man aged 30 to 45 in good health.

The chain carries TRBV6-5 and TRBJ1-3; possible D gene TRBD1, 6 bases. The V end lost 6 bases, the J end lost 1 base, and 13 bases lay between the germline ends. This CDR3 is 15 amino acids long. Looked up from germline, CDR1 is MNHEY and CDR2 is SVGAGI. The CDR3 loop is CASSGGLDSGNTIYF. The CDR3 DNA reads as TGTGCCAGCAGCGGGGGCTTAGATTCTGGAAACACCATATATTTT.

Here the CDR3 reads CASSYGTTEFF. CDR3 coding DNA: TGTGCCAGCAGTTACGGGACTACCGAGTTCTTC. The chain combines TRBV6-6 with TRBJ2-1; 7 bases match TRBD2. Germline V lookup: CDR1 MNHNY, CDR2 SVGAGI (reference sequence). The CDR3 loop spans 11 amino acids. After removal of 2 bases from V and 14 bases from J, the junction contained 3 bases not matched to a gene.

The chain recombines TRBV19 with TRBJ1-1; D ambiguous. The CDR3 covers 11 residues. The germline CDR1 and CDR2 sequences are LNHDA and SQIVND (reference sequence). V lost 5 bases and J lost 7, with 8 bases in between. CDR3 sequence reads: CASSGRLEAFF. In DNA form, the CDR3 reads TGTGCCAGTAGTGGGCGGCTTGAAGCTTTCTTT.

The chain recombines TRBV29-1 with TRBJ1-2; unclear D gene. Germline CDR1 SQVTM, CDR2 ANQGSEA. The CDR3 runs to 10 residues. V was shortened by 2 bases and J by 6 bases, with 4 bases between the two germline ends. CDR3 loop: CSVEQHGYTF. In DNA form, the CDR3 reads TGCAGCGTTGAACAGCATGGCTACACCTTC.

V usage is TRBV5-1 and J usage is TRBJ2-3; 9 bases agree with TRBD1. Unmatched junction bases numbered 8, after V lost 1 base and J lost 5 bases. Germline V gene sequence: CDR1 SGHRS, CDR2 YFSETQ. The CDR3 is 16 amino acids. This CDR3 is CASSLSGTGTIDTQYF. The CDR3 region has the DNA TGCGCCAGCAGCTTGTCGGGGACAGGGACCATAGATACGCAGTATTTT.

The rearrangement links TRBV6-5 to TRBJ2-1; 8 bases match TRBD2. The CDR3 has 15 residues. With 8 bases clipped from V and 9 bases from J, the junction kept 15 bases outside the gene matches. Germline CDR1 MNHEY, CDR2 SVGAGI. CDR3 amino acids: CASGTKSGSSFEQFF. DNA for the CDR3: TGTGCCAGCGGCACCAAGAGCGGGAGCTCATTTGAGCAGTTCTTC.

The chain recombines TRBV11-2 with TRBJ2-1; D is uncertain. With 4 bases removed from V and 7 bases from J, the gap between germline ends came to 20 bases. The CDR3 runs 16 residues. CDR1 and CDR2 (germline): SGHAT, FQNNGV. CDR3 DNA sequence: TGTGCCAGCAGCTCCGCCTCTAGTCCAGTAAGAAATGAGCAGTTCTTC. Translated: CASSSASSPVRNEQFF.

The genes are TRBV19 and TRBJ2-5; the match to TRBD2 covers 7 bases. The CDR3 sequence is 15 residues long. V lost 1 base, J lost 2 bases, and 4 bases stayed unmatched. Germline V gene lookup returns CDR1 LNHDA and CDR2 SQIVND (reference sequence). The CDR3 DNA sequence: TGTGCCAGTAGTATAGGGGGCGGGGGTCAAGAGACCCAGTACTTC. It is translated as CASSIGGGGQETQYF.

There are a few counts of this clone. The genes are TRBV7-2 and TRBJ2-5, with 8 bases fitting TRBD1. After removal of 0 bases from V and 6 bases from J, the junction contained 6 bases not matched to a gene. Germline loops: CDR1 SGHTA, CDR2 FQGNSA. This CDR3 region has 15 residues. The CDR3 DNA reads TGTGCCAGCAGCTTAGCGCAGCAGGGGGCCAAGACCCAGTACTTC. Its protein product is CASSLAQQGAKTQYF.

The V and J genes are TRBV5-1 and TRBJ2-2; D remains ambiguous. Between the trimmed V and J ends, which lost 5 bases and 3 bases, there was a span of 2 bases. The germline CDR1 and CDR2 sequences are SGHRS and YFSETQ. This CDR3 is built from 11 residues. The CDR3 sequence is CASRDTGELFF. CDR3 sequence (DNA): TGCGCCAGCAGAGACACCGGGGAGCTGTTTTTT.

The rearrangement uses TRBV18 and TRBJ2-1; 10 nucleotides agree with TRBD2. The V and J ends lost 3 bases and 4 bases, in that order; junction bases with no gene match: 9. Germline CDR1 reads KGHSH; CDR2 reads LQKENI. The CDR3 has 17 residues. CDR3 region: CASSPSGRALHYNEQFF. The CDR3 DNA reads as TGTGCCAGCTCACCGAGCGGGAGGGCGCTACATTACAATGAGCAGTTCTTC.

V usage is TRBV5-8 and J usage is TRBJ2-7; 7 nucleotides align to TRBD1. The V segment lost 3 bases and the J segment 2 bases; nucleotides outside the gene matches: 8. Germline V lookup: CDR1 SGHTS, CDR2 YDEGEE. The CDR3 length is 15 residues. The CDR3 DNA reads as TGTGCCAGCAGCTCCGACAGGGTCGCTGCCTACGAGCAGTACTTC. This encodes CASSSDRVAAYEQYF.

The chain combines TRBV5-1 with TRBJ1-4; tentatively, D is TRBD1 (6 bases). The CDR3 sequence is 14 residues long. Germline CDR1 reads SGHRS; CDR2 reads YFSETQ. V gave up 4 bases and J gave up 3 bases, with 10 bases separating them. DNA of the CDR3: TGCGCCAGCAGCCCGGGGGGGCCTAATGAAAAACTGTTTTTT. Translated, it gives CASSPGGPNEKLFF.

The CDR3 here is CASSEGHYNEKLFF. As DNA, the CDR3 is TGTGCCAGCAGTGAGGGACACTATAATGAAAAACTGTTTTTT. The chain combines TRBV6-1 with TRBJ1-4; possibly TRBD1 for D (6 bases). V lost 3 bases and J 4 bases, leaving 9 bases between the germline ends. Germline assignment: CDR1 MNHNS and CDR2 SASEGT. The CDR3 runs to 14 residues.

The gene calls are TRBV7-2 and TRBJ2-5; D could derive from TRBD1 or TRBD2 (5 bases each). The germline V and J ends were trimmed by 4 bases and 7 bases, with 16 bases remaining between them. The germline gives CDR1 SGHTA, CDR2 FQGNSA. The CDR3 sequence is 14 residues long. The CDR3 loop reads CASSSDLVRGTQYF. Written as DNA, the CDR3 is TGTGCCAGCAGCTCGGATCTGGTGAGGGGGACCCAGTACTTC.

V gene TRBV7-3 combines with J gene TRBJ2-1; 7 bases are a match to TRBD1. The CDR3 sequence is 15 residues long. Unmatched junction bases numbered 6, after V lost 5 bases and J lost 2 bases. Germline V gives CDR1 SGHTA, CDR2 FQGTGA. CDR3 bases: TGTGCCAGCAGCCCTAGGGGGACAGCCTACAATGAGCAGTTCTTC. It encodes CASSPRGTAYNEQFF.

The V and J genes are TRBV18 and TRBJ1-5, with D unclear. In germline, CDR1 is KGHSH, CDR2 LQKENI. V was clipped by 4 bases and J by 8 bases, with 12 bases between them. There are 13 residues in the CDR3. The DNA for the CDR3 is TGTGCCAGCTCACGGGAGGGCGCAGAGCCCCAGCATTTT. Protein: CASSREGAEPQHF.

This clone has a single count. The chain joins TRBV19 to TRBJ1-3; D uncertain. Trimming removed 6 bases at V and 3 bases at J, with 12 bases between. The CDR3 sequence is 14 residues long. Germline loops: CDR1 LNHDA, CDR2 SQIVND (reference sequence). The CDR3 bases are TGTGCCAGTAGCCCCCGGACCGTTGGAAACACCATATATTTT. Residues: CASSPRTVGNTIYF.

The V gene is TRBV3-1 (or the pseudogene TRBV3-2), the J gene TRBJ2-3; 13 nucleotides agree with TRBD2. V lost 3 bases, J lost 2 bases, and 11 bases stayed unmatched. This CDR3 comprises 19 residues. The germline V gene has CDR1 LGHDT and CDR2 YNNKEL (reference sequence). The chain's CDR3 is CASSQRTSGRRQFTDTQYF. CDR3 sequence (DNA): TGTGCCAGCAGCCAGAGGACTAGCGGGAGACGACAATTCACAGATACGCAGTATTTT.

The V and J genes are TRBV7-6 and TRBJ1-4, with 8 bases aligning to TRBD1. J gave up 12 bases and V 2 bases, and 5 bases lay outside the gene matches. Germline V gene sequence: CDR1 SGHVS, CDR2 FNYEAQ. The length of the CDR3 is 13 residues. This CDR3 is CASSLNTGGQLFF. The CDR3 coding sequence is TGTGCCAGCAGCTTAAACACAGGGGGTCAACTGTTTTTT.

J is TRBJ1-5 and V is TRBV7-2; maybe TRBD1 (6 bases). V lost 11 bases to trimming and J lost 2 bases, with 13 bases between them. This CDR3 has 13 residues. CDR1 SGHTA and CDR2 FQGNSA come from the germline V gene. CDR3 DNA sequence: TGTGCCGTGGGGGGCTTCGGCAATCAGCCCCAGCATTTT. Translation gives CAVGGFGNQPQHF.

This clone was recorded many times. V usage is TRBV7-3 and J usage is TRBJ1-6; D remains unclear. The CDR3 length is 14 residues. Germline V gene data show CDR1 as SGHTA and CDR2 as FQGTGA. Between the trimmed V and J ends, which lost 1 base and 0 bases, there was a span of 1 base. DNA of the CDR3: TGTGCCAGCAGCTTAAACTCCTATAATTCACCCCTCCACTTT. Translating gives CASSLNSYNSPLHF.

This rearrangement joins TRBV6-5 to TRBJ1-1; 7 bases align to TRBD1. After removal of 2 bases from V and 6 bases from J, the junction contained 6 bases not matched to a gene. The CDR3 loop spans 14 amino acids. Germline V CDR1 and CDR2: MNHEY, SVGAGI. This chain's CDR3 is CASSYTGQVPEAFF. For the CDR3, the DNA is TGTGCCAGCAGTTACACCGGACAGGTACCTGAAGCTTTCTTT.

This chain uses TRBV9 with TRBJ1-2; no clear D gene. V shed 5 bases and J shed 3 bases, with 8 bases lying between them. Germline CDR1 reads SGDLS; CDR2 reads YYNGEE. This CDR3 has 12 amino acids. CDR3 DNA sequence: TGTGCCAGCAGTTTGAGGGACTATGGCTACACCTTC. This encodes CASSLRDYGYTF.

DNA for the CDR3: TGTGCCAGCAGCCGCCCGCCGAACTATGGCTACACCTTC. As protein: CASSRPPNYGYTF. This sequence joins TRBV5-5 and TRBJ1-2; no definite D call. Trimming shortened V by 4 bases and J by 2 bases, and 9 bases separated the two germline ends. CDR1 SGHKS and CDR2 YYEKEE come from the germline V gene (reference sequence). The CDR3 contains 13 residues.

The CDR3, as DNA: TGTGCCAGCCCCGGGACCTATCCGGTGTCTAGCACAGATACGCAGTATTTT. This encodes CASPGTYPVSSTDTQYF. The chain is built from TRBV6-4 and TRBJ2-3; TRBD1 or TRBD2 may be the D gene (5 bases each). V was shortened by 8 bases and J by 0 bases, with 21 bases between the two germline ends. Germline-derived CDR1 and CDR2 are MRHNA and SNTAGT. CDR3 length equals 17 residues.

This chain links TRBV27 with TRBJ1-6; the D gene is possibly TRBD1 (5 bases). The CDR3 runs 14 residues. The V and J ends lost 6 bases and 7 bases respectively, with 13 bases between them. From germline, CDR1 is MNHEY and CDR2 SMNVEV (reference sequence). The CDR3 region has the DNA TGTGCCAGCAGCTTCGACAGCCTCAATTCACCCCTCCACTTT. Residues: CASSFDSLNSPLHF.

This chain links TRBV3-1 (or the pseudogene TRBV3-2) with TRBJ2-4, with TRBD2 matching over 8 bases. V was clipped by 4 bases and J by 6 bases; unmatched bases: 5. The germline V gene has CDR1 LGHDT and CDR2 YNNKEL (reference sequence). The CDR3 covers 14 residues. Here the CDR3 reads CASSPTGGGNIQYF. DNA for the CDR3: TGTGCCAGCAGCCCCACGGGAGGGGGAAACATTCAGTACTTC.

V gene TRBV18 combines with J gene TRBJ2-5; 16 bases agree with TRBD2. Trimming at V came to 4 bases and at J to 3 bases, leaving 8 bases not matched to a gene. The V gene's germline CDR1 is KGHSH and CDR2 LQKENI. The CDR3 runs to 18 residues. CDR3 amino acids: CASSLGLAGGRLEETQYF. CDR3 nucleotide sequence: TGTGCCAGCTCACTGGGACTAGCGGGAGGGCGTTTAGAAGAGACCCAGTACTTC.

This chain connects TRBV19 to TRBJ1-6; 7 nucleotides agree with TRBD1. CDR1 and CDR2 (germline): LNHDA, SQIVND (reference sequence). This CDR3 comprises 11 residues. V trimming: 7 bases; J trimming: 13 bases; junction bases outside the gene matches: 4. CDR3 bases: TGTGCCAGTACCGCAGGGGGTCCCCTCCACTTT. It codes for CASTAGGPLHF.

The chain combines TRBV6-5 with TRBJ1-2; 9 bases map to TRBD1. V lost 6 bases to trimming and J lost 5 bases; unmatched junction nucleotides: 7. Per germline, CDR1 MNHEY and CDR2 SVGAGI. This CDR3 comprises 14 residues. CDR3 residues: CASSRPGQGYGYTF. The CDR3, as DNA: TGTGCCAGCAGCCGTCCGGGACAGGGATATGGCTACACCTTC.